Listed below are T cell receptor beta chains from one sample, sequenced in a study of early T cells in non-severe SARS-CoV-2 infection. TCRdb used MiXCR to reprocess the 5' RACE reads, holding one entry per CDR3 protein. The sample lists around 71,000 distinct CDR3 sequences, roughly 14% occurring once. The material sequenced was whole blood, taken at baseline. All receptors come from an adult who was a healthcare worker with PCR-confirmed SARS-CoV-2 infection or an uninfected control (not recorded which). Both conserved end residues are part of each CDR3. A D gene is named only where the DNA matches it firmly. Some rows have no size entry. The others give once, few or many, or a class for an expanded clone.

d_call: -; clone_size: few; v_call: TRBV27; j_call: TRBJ1-1; cdr3_nt: TGTGCCAGCAGTAAAAGGGGCTGGGACACTGAAGCTTTCTTT; cdr3_aa: CASSKRGWDTEAFF
d_call: TRBD2; clone_size: -; v_call: TRBV6-5; j_call: TRBJ2-7; cdr3_nt: TGTGCCAGCAGTTACGGCGGGAGGGCGAACGAGCAGTACTTC; cdr3_aa: CASSYGGRANEQYF
d_call: TRBD1; clone_size: few; v_call: TRBV5-1; j_call: TRBJ1-1; cdr3_nt: TGCGCCAGCAGGGGGGCGGGACAGTTGAACACTGAAGCTTTCTTT; cdr3_aa: CASRGAGQLNTEAFF
d_call: -; clone_size: -; v_call: TRBV7-3; j_call: TRBJ2-4; cdr3_nt: TGTGCCAGCAGCTCGGACTCCAAAAACATTCAGTACTTC; cdr3_aa: CASSSDSKNIQYF
d_call: -; clone_size: few; v_call: TRBV7-9; j_call: TRBJ2-7; cdr3_nt: TGTGCCAGCAGCTTAGCCCCAGAGGGCGCGGGGACCTACGAGCAGTACTTC; cdr3_aa: CASSLAPEGAGTYEQYF
d_call: TRBD1; clone_size: -; v_call: TRBV20-1; j_call: TRBJ2-3; cdr3_nt: TGCAGTGCTCCGGGACCCGGGACAGACGAGTTTTCTTGGCCGGATACGCAGTATTTT; cdr3_aa: CSAPGPGTDEFSWPDTQYF
d_call: -; clone_size: -; v_call: TRBV7-6; j_call: TRBJ1-1; cdr3_nt: TGTGCCAGCAGCTTCGGACCGAACACTGAAGCTTTCTTT; cdr3_aa: CASSFGPNTEAFF
d_call: -; clone_size: few; v_call: TRBV28; j_call: TRBJ1-2; cdr3_nt: TGTGCCAGCTCCCTATATCGGGAGGGCTACACCTTC; cdr3_aa: CASSLYREGYTF
d_call: -; clone_size: -; v_call: TRBV7-2; j_call: TRBJ2-7; cdr3_nt: TGTGCCAGCAGCTTAGGGCAGTTAACCCTATACTCCGTGCAGTACTTC; cdr3_aa: CASSLGQLTLYSVQYF
d_call: -; clone_size: -; v_call: TRBV28; j_call: TRBJ2-7; cdr3_nt: TGTGCCAGCAGTTTAGCGGCCTACGAGCAGTACTTC; cdr3_aa: CASSLAAYEQYF
d_call: TRBD2; clone_size: -; v_call: TRBV28; j_call: TRBJ2-7; cdr3_nt: TGTGCCAGCAGTCCTAAGGGACTAGTGAACGAGCAGTACTTC; cdr3_aa: CASSPKGLVNEQYF
d_call: -; clone_size: few; v_call: TRBV10-2; j_call: TRBJ2-7; cdr3_nt: TGCGCCACGACAGTGGGCTACGAGCAGTACTTC; cdr3_aa: CATTVGYEQYF
d_call: TRBD2; clone_size: few; v_call: TRBV19; j_call: TRBJ2-7; cdr3_nt: TGTGCCAGTAGTTCTAGCGGGATGGTCTCCTACGAGCAGTACTTC; cdr3_aa: CASSSSGMVSYEQYF
d_call: -; clone_size: many; v_call: TRBV28; j_call: TRBJ1-1; cdr3_nt: TGTGCCAGCAGTTTAATAGGCGGGAACACTGAAGCTTTCTTT; cdr3_aa: CASSLIGGNTEAFF
d_call: TRBD1; clone_size: -; v_call: TRBV28; j_call: TRBJ1-2; cdr3_nt: TGTGCCAGCAGTTTTGCCGCGACAGGGTCTTATTACGGCTACACCTTC; cdr3_aa: CASSFAATGSYYGYTF
d_call: -; clone_size: few; v_call: TRBV7-2; j_call: TRBJ1-2; cdr3_nt: TGTGCCAGCAGGTTGGGGGGCGCGGCTAACTATGGCTACACCTTC; cdr3_aa: CASRLGGAANYGYTF
d_call: -; clone_size: few; v_call: TRBV27; j_call: TRBJ2-1; cdr3_nt: TGTGCCAGCGGACTAAATGAGCAGTTCTTC; cdr3_aa: CASGLNEQFF
d_call: -; clone_size: few; v_call: TRBV5-1; j_call: TRBJ2-1; cdr3_nt: TGCGCCAGCAGCCCCCCAGACGGGGGCAATGAGCAGTTCTTC; cdr3_aa: CASSPPDGGNEQFF
d_call: TRBD2; clone_size: -; v_call: TRBV6-6; j_call: TRBJ2-2; cdr3_nt: TGTGCCAGCAGACGGACTAGCGCCCGGGGGGGGGAGCTGTTTTTT; cdr3_aa: CASRRTSARGGELFF
d_call: -; clone_size: many; v_call: TRBV18; j_call: TRBJ2-3; cdr3_nt: TGTGCCAGCTCACCAACATCACAAGATACGCAGTATTTT; cdr3_aa: CASSPTSQDTQYF
d_call: -; clone_size: -; v_call: TRBV5-5; j_call: TRBJ1-2; cdr3_nt: TGTGCCAGCAGCTTGGCCCCCGGGCCCTATGGCTACACCTTC; cdr3_aa: CASSLAPGPYGYTF
d_call: -; clone_size: few; v_call: TRBV28; j_call: TRBJ2-1; cdr3_nt: TGTGCCAACAGTTCTCTTTCGAGGCAGTTCTTC; cdr3_aa: CANSSLSRQFF
d_call: -; clone_size: few; v_call: TRBV5-8; j_call: TRBJ2-1; cdr3_nt: TGTGCCAGCAGCCCCGCCCTGGGAGTAGCCCACAATGAGCAGTTCTTC; cdr3_aa: CASSPALGVAHNEQFF
d_call: TRBD1; clone_size: few; v_call: TRBV7-3; j_call: TRBJ2-3; cdr3_nt: TGTGCCAGCAGCCGCGGCGGCCAGGGGGGCACAGATACGCAGTATTTT; cdr3_aa: CASSRGGQGGTDTQYF
d_call: TRBD2; clone_size: -; v_call: TRBV2; j_call: TRBJ2-7; cdr3_nt: TGTGCCAGCAGCGATATGGATAGCGGGATAGGGGAGCAGTACTTC; cdr3_aa: CASSDMDSGIGEQYF
d_call: -; clone_size: -; v_call: TRBV21-1; j_call: TRBJ1-2; cdr3_nt: TGTGCCAGCACCCCGGAAGGACAGGGCTATGGCTACACCTTC; cdr3_aa: CASTPEGQGYGYTF
d_call: -; clone_size: -; v_call: TRBV29-1; j_call: TRBJ2-7; cdr3_nt: TGCAGCGTTGAGGGTTCAGTATCAGTCGAGCAGTACTTC; cdr3_aa: CSVEGSVSVEQYF
d_call: TRBD1; clone_size: few; v_call: TRBV7-3; j_call: TRBJ1-1; cdr3_nt: TGTGCCAGCAGCTTAGATGGGACAGGGGTGACTGAAGCTTTCTTT; cdr3_aa: CASSLDGTGVTEAFF
d_call: -; clone_size: -; v_call: TRBV6-1; j_call: TRBJ2-7; cdr3_nt: TGTGCCAGCAGTGAAGTCGGCAGGTACTACGAGCAGTACTTC; cdr3_aa: CASSEVGRYYEQYF
d_call: -; clone_size: -; v_call: TRBV7-9; j_call: TRBJ2-6; cdr3_nt: TGTGCCAGCAGCTTAGGGACTACTGGGGCCAACGTCCTGACTTTC; cdr3_aa: CASSLGTTGANVLTF
d_call: TRBD2; clone_size: -; v_call: TRBV5-1; j_call: TRBJ2-3; cdr3_nt: TGCGCCAGCAGCTTGGGGGGACTAGCGGGGAACACAGATACGCAGTATTTT; cdr3_aa: CASSLGGLAGNTDTQYF
d_call: -; clone_size: -; v_call: TRBV4-1; j_call: TRBJ2-4; cdr3_nt: TGCGCCAGCAGCCAAGACCCGTCAAGTGGAAACATTCAGTACTTC; cdr3_aa: CASSQDPSSGNIQYF
d_call: -; clone_size: few; v_call: TRBV7-9; j_call: TRBJ1-2; cdr3_nt: TGTGCCAGCAGCTTAGTAGGGTATGGCTACACCTTC; cdr3_aa: CASSLVGYGYTF
d_call: -; clone_size: -; v_call: TRBV5-1; j_call: TRBJ2-7; cdr3_nt: TGCGCCAGCAGCTTGTCCCGGGACGGGGTCCCGGCGATGCAGTACTTC; cdr3_aa: CASSLSRDGVPAMQYF
d_call: -; clone_size: few; v_call: TRBV4-2; j_call: TRBJ2-7; cdr3_nt: TGTGCCAGCAGCCAAGGGCAGGGGGGCCTCGAAGAGCAGTACTTC; cdr3_aa: CASSQGQGGLEEQYF
d_call: -; clone_size: -; v_call: TRBV6-2/TRBV6-3; j_call: TRBJ2-1; cdr3_nt: TGTGCCAGCAGACAGGACAGTGCTCTTGGGCAGTTCTTC; cdr3_aa: CASRQDSALGQFF
d_call: -; clone_size: -; v_call: TRBV6-5; j_call: TRBJ2-1; cdr3_nt: TGTGCCAGCGCGGCGGTCAGCTCCTACAATGAGCAGTTCTTC; cdr3_aa: CASAAVSSYNEQFF
d_call: -; clone_size: once; v_call: TRBV7-8; j_call: TRBJ1-4; cdr3_nt: TGTGCCAGCAGCTTAGACAGGACTAATGAAAAACTGTTTTTT; cdr3_aa: CASSLDRTNEKLFF
d_call: TRBD2; clone_size: few; v_call: TRBV28; j_call: TRBJ2-3; cdr3_nt: TGTGCCAGCAGTTTATGGGCTAGCGGGAAGGCAGATACGCAGTATTTT; cdr3_aa: CASSLWASGKADTQYF
d_call: -; clone_size: once; v_call: TRBV5-1; j_call: TRBJ2-5; cdr3_nt: TGCGCCAGCAGCTTGCCCGCGACAGCAGACCATGAGACCCAGTACTTC; cdr3_aa: CASSLPATADHETQYF
d_call: -; clone_size: -; v_call: TRBV5-1; j_call: TRBJ2-3; cdr3_nt: TGCGCCAGCAGCTTGAGTCAGGGTCGGACAGATACGCAGTATTTT; cdr3_aa: CASSLSQGRTDTQYF
d_call: -; clone_size: -; v_call: TRBV28; j_call: TRBJ2-1; cdr3_nt: TGTGCCAGCAGTTTATGGACCATAGAGGGAGATAGGAATGAGCAGTTCTTC; cdr3_aa: CASSLWTIEGDRNEQFF
d_call: -; clone_size: many; v_call: TRBV7-3; j_call: TRBJ2-7; cdr3_nt: TGTGCCAGCAGCCGCCCCGGGGGCGAGCAGTACTTC; cdr3_aa: CASSRPGGEQYF
d_call: TRBD2; clone_size: many; v_call: TRBV6-1; j_call: TRBJ2-2; cdr3_nt: TGTGCCAGCACGGGACTAGCGAGCACCGGGGAGCTGTTTTTT; cdr3_aa: CASTGLASTGELFF
d_call: -; clone_size: few; v_call: TRBV20-1; j_call: TRBJ2-7; cdr3_nt: TGCAGTGCGCCCGGGAGCTCCAGATACGAGCAGTACTTC; cdr3_aa: CSAPGSSRYEQYF
d_call: TRBD1; clone_size: many; v_call: TRBV7-9; j_call: TRBJ2-6; cdr3_nt: TGTGCCAGCAGTACAGGGGAGTCTGGGGCCAACGTCCTGACTTTC; cdr3_aa: CASSTGESGANVLTF
d_call: TRBD2; clone_size: -; v_call: TRBV7-9; j_call: TRBJ2-1; cdr3_nt: TGTGCCAGCAGCTTAAGGACTAGCGGGACTTCCCGGCATGAGCAGTTCTTC; cdr3_aa: CASSLRTSGTSRHEQFF
d_call: TRBD2; clone_size: many; v_call: TRBV27; j_call: TRBJ2-1; cdr3_nt: TGTGCCAGCACCCTTAGCGGGAGGTTGGATGAGCAGTTCTTC; cdr3_aa: CASTLSGRLDEQFF
d_call: TRBD2; clone_size: -; v_call: TRBV6-6; j_call: TRBJ2-1; cdr3_nt: TGTGCCAGCAGCCCACGGGGGGGAGCGGGAGCGGATAATGAGCAGTTCTTC; cdr3_aa: CASSPRGGAGADNEQFF
d_call: TRBD1; clone_size: -; v_call: TRBV9; j_call: TRBJ2-1; cdr3_nt: TGTGCCAGCAGCCCTGGGACAGGGGGGTACAATGAGCAGTTCTTC; cdr3_aa: CASSPGTGGYNEQFF
d_call: TRBD2; clone_size: few; v_call: TRBV30; j_call: TRBJ2-4; cdr3_nt: TGTGCCTGGAGTGCCCCGCTAGCGGGAGTAAACATTCAGTACTTC; cdr3_aa: CAWSAPLAGVNIQYF
d_call: -; clone_size: many; v_call: TRBV7-8; j_call: TRBJ1-5; cdr3_nt: TGTGCCAGCAGCTTAGCGGGCAGGGTGGCTCAGCCCCAGCATTTT; cdr3_aa: CASSLAGRVAQPQHF
d_call: -; clone_size: -; v_call: TRBV30; j_call: TRBJ2-1; cdr3_nt: TGTGCCTGTTCCTCGAGCTCCTACAATGAGCAGTTCTTC; cdr3_aa: CACSSSSYNEQFF